This TCR beta chain was observed in a study of CD8 T cells in Susac syndrome. Random-hexamer reverse transcription was applied to about 0.45 to 1 ug RNA. TCRdb reprocessed the immunoSEQ multiplex PCR reads with MiXCR, giving one entry per CDR3 protein. The top ten clones hold just over 0.5% of a sample with more than 70,000 distinct CDR3 sequences, roughly 90% of them seen once. From germline, CDR1 is MNHEY and CDR2 SVGEGT. The CDR3 contains 16 residues. The trim removed 5 bases at V and 4 bases at J, leaving 12 bases unmatched. What was sequenced was CD8+ T cells from PBMCs. The clonotype originates from a human donor with multiple sclerosis. The V and J genes are TRBV6-2 or TRBV6-3 and TRBJ2-3; TRBD1 matches at 7 bases. The DNA of the CDR3 is TGTGCCAGCAGTAACCGGACAGGACCCCCTCCAGATACGCAGTATTTT. Its translation is CASSNRTGPPPDTQYF.